This entry lists 24 T cell receptor beta chains sequenced from one sample in a study of blood T cell repertoires in COVID-19. Assay: immunoSEQ multiplex PCR; the TCRdb copy retains only in-frame clones and omits some. The repertoire holds a few hundred thousand clones, with 70% to 90% as singletons. Specimen: PBMCs or T cells enriched from blood (not recorded which). Source of these receptors: a woman aged 25 to 39 who had recovered from COVID-19.

V usage is TRBV10-3 and J usage is TRBJ2-7; 15 nucleotides match TRBD2. CDR1 is ENHRY and CDR2 is SYGVKD in the germline V gene. CDR3 length equals 16 residues. V was pared by 7 bases and J by 2 bases, with 6 bases of the junction left unmatched. This CDR3 reads CAINSGTSGGTYEQYF. The CDR3 region has the DNA TGTGCCATCAACTCCGGGACTAGCGGGGGGACCTACGAGCAGTACTTC.

The chain carries TRBV2 and TRBJ1-1, with D hard to call. The CDR3 consists of 11 residues. Trimming took off 9 bases at V and 3 bases at J, with 8 bases between the two ends. In germline, CDR1 is SNHLY, CDR2 FYNNEI. The CDR3 bases are TGTGCCAGTTCACTCTACACTGAAGCTTTCTTT. This encodes CASSLYTEAFF.

V is TRBV9 and J is TRBJ2-1; a weak D match, TRBD1 (7 bases). From germline, CDR1 is SGDLS and CDR2 YYNGEE. The ends were cut back, 0 bases at V and 7 bases at J, with 11 bases in the middle. The CDR3 is 14 amino acids. The CDR3 nucleotides are TGTGCCAGCAGCGTAGCGGCAGGGGGGAATGAGCAGTTCTTC. This gives the protein CASSVAAGGNEQFF.

J is TRBJ1-5 and V is TRBV10-3; 9 bases are shared with TRBD1. Unmatched junction bases numbered 5, after V lost 6 bases and J lost 5 bases. The germline V gene has CDR1 ENHRY and CDR2 SYGVKD. The CDR3 extends over 14 amino acids. In nucleotides, the CDR3 is TGTGCCATCAGCCCGGGACAGGGTGATCAGCCCCAGCATTTT. It translates to CAISPGQGDQPQHF.

The J gene is TRBJ2-1, the V gene TRBV5-1; 9 positions match TRBD2. The CDR3 is 13 residues long. Germline V gives CDR1 SGHRS, CDR2 YFSETQ. The ends lost 5 bases at V and 7 bases at J; junction bases unmatched: 4. The CDR3 sequence is CASRRGGPNEQFF. The CDR3 nucleotides are TGCGCCAGCAGGCGGGGGGGCCCAAATGAGCAGTTCTTC. Complete variable domain (other parts from reference TRBV5-1 and TRBJ2-1): KAGVTQTPRYLIKTRGQQVTLSCSPISGHRSVSWYQQTPGQGLQFLFEYFSETQRNKGNFPGRFSGRQFSNSRSEMNVSTLELGDSALYLCASRRGGPNEQFFGPGTRLTVL.

In the case of this clone: Distinct nucleotide sequences in the sample also encode this CDR3. The V call is TRBV3-1 (or the pseudogene TRBV3-2), the J call TRBJ1-1, with D possibly being TRBD1 (5 bases). The germline gives CDR1 LGHDT, CDR2 YNNKEL (reference sequence). This CDR3 contains 15 residues. Between the trimmed V and J ends, which lost 1 base and 0 bases, there was a span of 9 bases. The CDR3 reads CASSQVPGVNTEAFF. CDR3 DNA: TGTGCCAGCAGCCAAGTTCCGGGGGTGAACACTGAAGCTTTCTTT.

V and J are TRBV7-6 and TRBJ2-5; 12 nucleotides align to TRBD2. V lost 5 bases to trimming and J lost 3 bases; unmatched junction nucleotides: 13. CDR1 is SGHVS and CDR2 is FNYEAQ in the germline V gene. This CDR3 has 18 residues. The CDR3 region is CASSKHHRASGGEETQYF. CDR3 DNA: TGTGCCAGCAGCAAGCACCATCGGGCTAGCGGGGGGGAAGAGACCCAGTACTTC.

CDR3 region: CASSVGRTGNSPLHF. The CDR3 nucleotides read TGTGCCAGCAGCGTAGGTAGGACAGGGAATTCACCCCTCCACTTT. The V and J genes are TRBV9 and TRBJ1-6; 8 bases match TRBD1. CDR1 and CDR2 (germline): SGDLS, YYNGEE. CDR3 size: 15 residues. J was trimmed by 7 bases and V by 0 bases; bases with no gene match: 3.

The rearrangement links TRBV6-5 to TRBJ2-5, with 9 bases fitting TRBD2. The germline V gene encodes CDR1 MNHEY and CDR2 SVGAGI. The CDR3 totals 15 residues. V shed 2 bases, J shed 5 bases, and the junction held 6 bases outside the gene matches. The CDR3 DNA follows: TGTGCCAGCAGTTACGACGCTAGCGGGGCTGAGACCCAGTACTTC. This encodes CASSYDASGAETQYF.

The V gene is TRBV19, the J gene TRBJ1-1; D unresolved. Germline lookup yields CDR1 LNHDA and CDR2 SQIVND (reference sequence). V dropped 0 bases and J dropped 1 base, with 9 bases sitting between them. This CDR3 comprises 15 residues. The CDR3 region has the DNA TGTGCCAGTAGTATAGACTGGGCGCCGAACACTGAAGCTTTCTTT. It yields the protein CASSIDWAPNTEAFF. The variable domain in full, completed from reference TRBV19 and TRBJ1-1, reads DGGITQSPKYLFRKEGQNVTLSCEQNLNHDAMYWYRQDPGQGLRLIYYSQIVNDFQKGDIAEGYSVSREKKESFPLTVTSAQKNPTAFYLCASSIDWAPNTEAFFGQGTRLTVV.

The rearrangement joins TRBV5-1 to TRBJ2-2; maybe TRBD1 (5 bases). CDR3 length equals 16 residues. Between the trimmed V and J ends, which lost 3 bases and 1 base, there was a span of 13 bases. The germline gives CDR1 SGHRS, CDR2 YFSETQ. CDR3 nucleotides: TGCGCCAGCAGCTACTCACCGCAGGGGAACACCGGGGAGCTGTTTTTT. It specifies CASSYSPQGNTGELFF.

The V call is TRBV25-1, the J call TRBJ2-1, with unresolved D. V gave up 1 base and J gave up 15 bases, with 16 bases separating them. Germline CDR1 MGHDK, CDR2 SYGVNS. This CDR3 region has 13 residues. The CDR3 sequence: CASSESTTKSLFF. The CDR3 bases are TGTGCCAGCAGTGAATCAACGACAAAATCCCTGTTCTTC.

The chain uses TRBV11-2 and TRBJ2-3, with TRBD1 as a possible D gene (6 bases). The CDR3 loop spans 15 amino acids. Trimming took off 3 bases at V and 5 bases at J, with 15 bases between the two ends. The germline gives CDR1 SGHAT, CDR2 FQNNGV. The CDR3 loop is CASSFPGGRVDTQYF. CDR3 in DNA: TGTGCCAGCAGCTTTCCTGGGGGCCGGGTAGATACGCAGTATTTT.

The V call is TRBV4-2, the J call TRBJ1-6, with D maybe TRBD1 (5 bases). The length of the CDR3 is 16 residues. Germline loops: CDR1 LGHNA, CDR2 YNFKEQ. Deletions cut 0 bases from V and 5 bases from J, with 11 bases between. CDR3 sequence reads: CASSQERQPNNSPLHF. CDR3 nucleotide sequence: TGTGCCAGCAGCCAAGAAAGACAGCCAAATAATTCACCCCTCCACTTT.

The rearrangement uses TRBV9 and TRBJ2-1; 13 nucleotides agree with TRBD2. Germline V lookup: CDR1 SGDLS, CDR2 YYNGEE. The CDR3 runs 17 residues. The V and J ends lost 3 bases and 8 bases, in that order; junction bases with no gene match: 11. The CDR3 loop is CASSAKTSGGAEDEQFF. In nucleotides, the CDR3 is TGTGCCAGCAGCGCAAAAACTAGCGGGGGGGCAGAGGATGAGCAGTTCTTC.

The gene calls are TRBV25-1 and TRBJ1-3; the D is unclear. The CDR3 is made up of 15 amino acids. CDR1 and CDR2 (germline): MGHDK, SYGVNS. Trimming took 3 bases from V and 4 from J, leaving 13 bases between them. The DNA for the CDR3 is TGTGCCAGCAGTGACGACGCCGCGGGAGGAAACACCATATATTTT. Translation: CASSDDAAGGNTIYF.

The chain couples TRBV5-6 to TRBJ1-4; D unclear. V lost 4 bases and J 8 bases, leaving 15 bases between the germline ends. Germline values: CDR1 SGHDT, CDR2 YYEEEE. The length of the CDR3 is 14 residues. CDR3 sequence: CASSPRVGDEKLFF. The CDR3 DNA sequence: TGTGCCAGCAGCCCAAGGGTGGGAGACGAAAAACTGTTTTTT.

This clone was counted a few times. The DNA of the CDR3 is TGTGCCAGCAGACCTGCCACAGCCTATGGCTACACCTTC. Translating it yields CASRPATAYGYTF. V and J are TRBV5-5 and TRBJ1-2; the D is unclear. The V end was cut by 5 bases, the J end by 4 bases, with 12 bases between. This CDR3 has 13 amino acids. Germline CDR1 SGHKS, CDR2 YYEKEE (reference sequence).

The chain joins TRBV11-2 to TRBJ1-3; no reliable D call. This CDR3 comprises 15 residues. V was trimmed by 1 base and J by 0 bases, leaving 7 bases between them. Germline loops: CDR1 SGHAT, CDR2 FQNNGV. CDR3: CASSLGGNSGNTIYF. The CDR3 nucleotides read TGTGCCAGCAGCTTAGGAGGGAACTCTGGAAACACCATATATTTT.

V gene TRBV29-1 combines with J gene TRBJ1-2, with D perhaps TRBD1 (6 bases). Deletions cut 7 bases from V and 2 bases from J, with 11 bases between. CDR3 length: 12 residues. Germline lookup yields CDR1 SQVTM and CDR2 ANQGSEA. The CDR3 sequence: CSAGGGNYGYTF. The CDR3, as DNA: TGCAGCGCTGGGGGGGGCAACTATGGCTACACCTTC.

This clone was seen a handful of times. The chain joins TRBV6-4 to TRBJ1-2, with 12 bases lining up with TRBD1. Trimming took 6 bases from V and 8 from J; bases not matched to a gene: 10. Germline loops: CDR1 MRHNA, CDR2 SNTAGT. The CDR3 is 15 amino acids. This CDR3 reads CASSDTGTGGSGYTF. In DNA form, the CDR3 reads TGTGCCAGCAGCGACACCGGGACAGGGGGCTCGGGCTACACCTTC.

This chain joins TRBV19 and TRBJ1-5; D is perhaps TRBD1 (5 bases). This CDR3 has 13 residues. Germline V gene lookup returns CDR1 LNHDA and CDR2 SQIVND (reference sequence). The germline V and J ends were trimmed by 8 bases and 4 bases, with 12 bases remaining between them. The CDR3 DNA reads TGTGCCAGTCGAACAGGAGGGAATCAGCCCCAGCATTTT. Translated: CASRTGGNQPQHF.

V usage is TRBV27 and J usage is TRBJ1-1, with D uncertain. V was pared by 6 bases and J by 1 base, with 9 bases between. From germline, CDR1 is MNHEY and CDR2 SMNVEV (reference sequence). This CDR3 has 13 residues. As DNA, the CDR3 is TGTGCCAGCAGCCCAGTACAGAACACTGAAGCTTTCTTT. Its protein is CASSPVQNTEAFF.

The chain couples TRBV9 to TRBJ2-2, with 12 bases that match TRBD2. Germline CDR1 reads SGDLS; CDR2 reads YYNGEE. V was pared by 0 bases and J by 6 bases, with 3 bases of the junction left unmatched. There are 16 residues in the CDR3. The CDR3 nucleotides are TGTGCCAGCAGCGTAGTGACTAGCGGGGGTGCCGGGGAGCTGTTTTTT. It is translated as CASSVVTSGGAGELFF.